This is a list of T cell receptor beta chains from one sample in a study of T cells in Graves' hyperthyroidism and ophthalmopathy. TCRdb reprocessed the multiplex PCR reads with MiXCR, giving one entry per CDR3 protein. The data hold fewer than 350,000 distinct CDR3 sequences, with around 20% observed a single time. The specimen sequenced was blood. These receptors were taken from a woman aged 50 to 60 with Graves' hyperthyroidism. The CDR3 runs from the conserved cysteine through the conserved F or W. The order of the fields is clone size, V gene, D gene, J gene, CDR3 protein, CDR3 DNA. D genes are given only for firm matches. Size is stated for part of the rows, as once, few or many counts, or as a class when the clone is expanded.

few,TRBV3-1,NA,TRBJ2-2,CASSQSDRVEELFF,TGTGCCAGCAGCCAAAGTGATCGCGTGGAGGAGCTGTTTTTT
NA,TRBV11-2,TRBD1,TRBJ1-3,CASSSLRDRRNTIYF,TGTGCCAGCAGCTCTTTAAGGGACAGACGAAACACCATATATTTT
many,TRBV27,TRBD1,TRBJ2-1,CASSDGTGVWNEQFF,TGTGCCAGCAGTGATGGGACAGGGGTGTGGAATGAGCAGTTCTTC
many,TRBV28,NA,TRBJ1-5,CASNRRGLYSNQPQHF,TGTGCCAGCAATCGTAGGGGTCTTTATAGCAATCAGCCCCAGCATTTT
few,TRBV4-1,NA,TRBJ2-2,CASSQVLGRTIVELFF,TGCGCCAGCAGCCAAGTCTTAGGACGTACGATTGTGGAGCTGTTTTTT
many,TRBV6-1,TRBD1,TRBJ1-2,CASSERGTANYGYTF,TGTGCCAGCAGTGAAAGGGGGACAGCTAACTATGGCTACACCTTC
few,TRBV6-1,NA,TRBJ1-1,CASSEQVPPEAFF,TGTGCCAGCAGTGAACAGGTTCCCCCTGAAGCTTTCTTT
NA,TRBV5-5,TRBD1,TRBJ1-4,CASMPGTGYEKLFF,TGTGCCAGCATGCCGGGGACAGGGTACGAAAAACTGTTTTTT
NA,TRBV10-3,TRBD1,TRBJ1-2,CAISDPRGPNYGYTF,TGTGCCATCAGTGACCCTAGGGGGCCAAACTATGGCTACACCTTC
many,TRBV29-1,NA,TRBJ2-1,CSVTLGSSYNEQFF,TGCAGCGTTACGCTCGGGAGCTCCTACAATGAGCAGTTCTTC
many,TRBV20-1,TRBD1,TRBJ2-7,CSALGQGASYEQYF,TGCAGTGCTCTCGGACAGGGGGCCTCCTACGAGCAGTACTTC
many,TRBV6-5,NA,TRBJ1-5,CASSYSNTLGQPQHF,TGTGCCAGCAGTTACTCGAACACCCTAGGGCAGCCCCAGCATTTT
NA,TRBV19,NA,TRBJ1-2,CASSSSGAYGYTF,TGTGCCAGTAGTTCCTCAGGGGCCTATGGCTACACCTTC
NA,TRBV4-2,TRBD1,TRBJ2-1,CASSQGPTGETYNEQFF,TGTGCCAGCAGCCAAGGGCCGACAGGGGAGACCTACAATGAGCAGTTCTTC
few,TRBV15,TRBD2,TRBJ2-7,CATSRDPSGRGGEQYF,TGTGCCACCAGCAGAGATCCTAGCGGGAGGGGAGGGGAGCAGTACTTC
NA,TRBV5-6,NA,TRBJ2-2,CASSTTSQFTLGTGELFF,TGTGCCAGCAGCACCACCTCTCAGTTCACCCTGGGAACCGGGGAGCTGTTTTTT
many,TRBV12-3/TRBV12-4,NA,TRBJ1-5,CASSLGLGPQHF,TGTGCCAGCAGCCTCGGGTTGGGTCCCCAGCATTTT
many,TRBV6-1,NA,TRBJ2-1,CASSDSVPFFNEQFF,TGTGCCAGCAGTGATAGCGTACCCTTTTTCAATGAGCAGTTCTTC
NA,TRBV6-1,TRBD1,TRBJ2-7,CASSPRDRALYEQYF,TGTGCCAGCAGCCCAAGGGACAGGGCCCTCTACGAGCAGTACTTC
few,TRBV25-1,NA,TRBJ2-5,CASSELSEDRQETQYF,TGTGCCAGCAGTGAATTGAGTGAGGACAGACAAGAGACCCAGTACTTC
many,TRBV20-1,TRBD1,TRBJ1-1,CSAFEGQENLDTEAFF,TGCAGTGCTTTTGAGGGACAGGAGAATTTAGACACTGAAGCTTTCTTT
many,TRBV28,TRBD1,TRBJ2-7,CASSLRLQGEQYF,TGTGCCAGCAGTTTACGATTACAGGGGGAGCAGTACTTC
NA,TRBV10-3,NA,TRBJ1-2,CAISKVGQQNYGYTF,TGTGCCATCAGTAAAGTCGGGCAGCAGAACTATGGCTACACCTTC
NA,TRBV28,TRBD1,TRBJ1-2,CASRRQGQDGYTF,TGTGCCAGCAGGAGACAGGGACAGGATGGCTACACCTTC
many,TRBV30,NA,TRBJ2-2,CAWRGGRKNTGELFF,TGTGCCTGGAGGGGAGGACGGAAGAACACCGGGGAGCTGTTTTTT
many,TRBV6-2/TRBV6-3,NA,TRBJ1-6,CASTVGSYNSPLHF,TGTGCCAGCACCGTTGGCTCCTATAATTCACCCCTCCACTTT
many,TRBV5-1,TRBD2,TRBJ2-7,CASSLSAGGVGEQYF,TGCGCCAGCAGCTTGTCGGCGGGAGGGGTAGGGGAGCAGTACTTC
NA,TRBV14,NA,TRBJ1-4,CASSHTYEKLFF,TGTGCCAGCAGCCACACCTACGAAAAACTGTTTTTT
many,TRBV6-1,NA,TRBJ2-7,CASSRRTDLDLSYEQYF,TGTGCCAGCAGTCGCCGGACAGATCTAGACCTCTCCTACGAGCAGTACTTC
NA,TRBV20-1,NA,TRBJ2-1,CSAALEGPYNEQFF,TGCAGTGCTGCCCTGGAGGGCCCCTACAATGAGCAGTTCTTC
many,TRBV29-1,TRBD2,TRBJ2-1,CSVGGGTPNEQFF,TGCAGCGTTGGGGGAGGGACTCCCAATGAGCAGTTCTTC
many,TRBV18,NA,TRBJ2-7,CASSPRSIPAYEQYF,TGTGCCAGCTCACCTAGGAGCATTCCAGCCTACGAGCAGTACTTC
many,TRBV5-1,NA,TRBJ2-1,CASSARALSGSYNEQFF,TGCGCCAGCAGCGCCCGGGCCCTTTCGGGTTCCTACAATGAGCAGTTCTTC